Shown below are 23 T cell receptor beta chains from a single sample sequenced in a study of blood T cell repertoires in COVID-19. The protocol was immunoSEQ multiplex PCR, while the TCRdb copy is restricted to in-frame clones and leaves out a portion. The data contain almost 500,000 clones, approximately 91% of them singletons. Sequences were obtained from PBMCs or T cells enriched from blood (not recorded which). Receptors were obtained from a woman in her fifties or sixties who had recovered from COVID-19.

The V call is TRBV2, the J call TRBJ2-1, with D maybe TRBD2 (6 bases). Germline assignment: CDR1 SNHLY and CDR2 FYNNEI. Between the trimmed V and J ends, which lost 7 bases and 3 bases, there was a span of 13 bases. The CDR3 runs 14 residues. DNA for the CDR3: TGTGCCAGCATACGAGGGACTGACTACAATGAGCAGTTCTTC. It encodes CASIRGTDYNEQFF.

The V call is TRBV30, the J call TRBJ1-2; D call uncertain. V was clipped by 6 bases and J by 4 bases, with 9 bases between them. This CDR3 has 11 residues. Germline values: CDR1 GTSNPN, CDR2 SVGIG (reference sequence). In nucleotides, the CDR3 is TGTGCCTGCCCTTTATTCTATGGCTACACCTTC. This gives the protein CACPLFYGYTF.

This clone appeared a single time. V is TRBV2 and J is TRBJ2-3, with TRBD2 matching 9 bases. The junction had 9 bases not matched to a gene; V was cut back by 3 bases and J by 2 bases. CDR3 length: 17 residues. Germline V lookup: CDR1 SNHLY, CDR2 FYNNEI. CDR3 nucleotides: TGTGCCAGCAGTGATTTTCGGGCGGGGGGGAACACAGATACGCAGTATTTT. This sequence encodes CASSDFRAGGNTDTQYF.

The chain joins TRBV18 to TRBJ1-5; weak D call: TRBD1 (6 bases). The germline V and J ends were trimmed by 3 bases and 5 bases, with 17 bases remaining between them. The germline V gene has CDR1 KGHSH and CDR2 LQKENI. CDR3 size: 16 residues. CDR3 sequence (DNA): TGTGCCAGCTCACCCGGACAGACTATTCTTGATCAGCCCCAGCATTTT. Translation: CASSPGQTILDQPQHF.

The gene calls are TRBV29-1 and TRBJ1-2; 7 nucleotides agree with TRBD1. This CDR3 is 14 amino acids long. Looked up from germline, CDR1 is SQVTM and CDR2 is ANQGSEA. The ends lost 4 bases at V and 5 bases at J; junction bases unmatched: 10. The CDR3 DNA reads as TGCAGCGTTGGGGGAACGGACAGGTCTTATGGCTACACCTTC. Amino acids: CSVGGTDRSYGYTF. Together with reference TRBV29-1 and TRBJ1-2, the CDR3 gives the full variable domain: SAVISQKPSRDICQRGTSLTIQCQVDSQVTMMFWYRQQPGQSLTLIATANQGSEATYESGFVIDKFPISRPNLTFSTLTVSNMSPEDSSIYLCSVGGTDRSYGYTFGSGTRLTVV.

The CDR3 region is CASEPGLAFTDTQYF. CDR3 DNA sequence: TGTGCCAGCGAGCCGGGACTAGCCTTCACAGATACGCAGTATTTT. V gene TRBV19 combines with J gene TRBJ2-3, with 9 bases aligning to TRBD2. Looked up from germline, CDR1 is LNHDA and CDR2 is SQIVND (reference sequence). Germline trimming cut 9 bases from V and 2 bases from J; bases unmatched to any gene: 9. The CDR3 is made up of 15 amino acids.

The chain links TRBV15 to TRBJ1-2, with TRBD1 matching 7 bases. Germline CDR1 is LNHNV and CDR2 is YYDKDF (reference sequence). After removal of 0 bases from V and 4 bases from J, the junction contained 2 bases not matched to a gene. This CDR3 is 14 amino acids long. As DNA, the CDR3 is TGTGCCACCAGCAGAGAAGGGGGCGGCTATGGCTACACCTTC. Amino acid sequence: CATSREGGGYGYTF.

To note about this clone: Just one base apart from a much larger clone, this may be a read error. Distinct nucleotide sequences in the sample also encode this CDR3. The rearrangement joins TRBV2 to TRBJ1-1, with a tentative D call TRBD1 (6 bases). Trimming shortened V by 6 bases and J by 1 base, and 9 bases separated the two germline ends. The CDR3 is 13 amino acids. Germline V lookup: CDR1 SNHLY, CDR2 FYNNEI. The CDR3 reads CASSEQGNTEAFF. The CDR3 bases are TGTGCCAGCAGCGAACAGGGGAACACTGAAGCTTTCTTT.

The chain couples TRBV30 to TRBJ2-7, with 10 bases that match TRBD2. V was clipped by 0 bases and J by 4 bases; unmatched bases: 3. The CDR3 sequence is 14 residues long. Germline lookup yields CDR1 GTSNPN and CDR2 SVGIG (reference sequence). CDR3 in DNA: TGTGCCTGGAGTGTAGCGGGGGGGCCGTACGAGCAGTACTTC. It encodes CAWSVAGGPYEQYF.

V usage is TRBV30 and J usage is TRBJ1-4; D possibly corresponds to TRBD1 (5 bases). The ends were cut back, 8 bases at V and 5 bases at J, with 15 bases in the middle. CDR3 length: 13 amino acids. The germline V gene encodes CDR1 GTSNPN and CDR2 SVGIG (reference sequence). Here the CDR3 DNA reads TGTGCCAGCAGTCGGGGGGAGAATGAAAAACTGTTTTTT. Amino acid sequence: CASSRGENEKLFF.

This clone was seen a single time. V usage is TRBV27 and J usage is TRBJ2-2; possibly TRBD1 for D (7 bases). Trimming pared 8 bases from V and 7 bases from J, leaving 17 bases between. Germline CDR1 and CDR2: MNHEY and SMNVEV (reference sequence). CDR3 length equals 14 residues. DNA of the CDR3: TGTGCCAGCGGGAGGACAGGAGGCCTCGGGGAGCTGTTTTTT. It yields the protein CASGRTGGLGELFF.

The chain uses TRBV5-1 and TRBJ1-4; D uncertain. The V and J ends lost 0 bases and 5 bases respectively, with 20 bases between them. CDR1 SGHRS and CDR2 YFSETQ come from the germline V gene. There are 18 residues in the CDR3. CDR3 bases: TGCGCCAGCAGCTTGGCCCCGCCCGAAGAGTGGAGGAATGAAAAACTGTTTTTT. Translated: CASSLAPPEEWRNEKLFF. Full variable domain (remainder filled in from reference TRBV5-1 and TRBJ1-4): KAGVTQTPRYLIKTRGQQVTLSCSPISGHRSVSWYQQTPGQGLQFLFEYFSETQRNKGNFPGRFSGRQFSNSRSEMNVSTLELGDSALYLCASSLAPPEEWRNEKLFFGSGTQLSVL.

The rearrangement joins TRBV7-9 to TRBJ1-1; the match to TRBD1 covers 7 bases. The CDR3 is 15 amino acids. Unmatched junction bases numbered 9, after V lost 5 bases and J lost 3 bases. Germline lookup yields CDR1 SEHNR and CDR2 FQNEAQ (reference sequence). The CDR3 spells CASSPSTGKYTEAFF. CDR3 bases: TGTGCCAGCAGCCCCTCGACAGGGAAGTACACTGAAGCTTTCTTT.

Here the CDR3 DNA reads TGTGCCAGCAGTCCCTTGGGACAGGGGGATTCACCCCTCCACTTT. Translation: CASSPLGQGDSPLHF. The chain employs TRBV6-5 and TRBJ1-6, with TRBD1 matching over 11 bases. The trim removed 5 bases at V and 8 bases at J, leaving 5 bases unmatched. CDR1 MNHEY and CDR2 SVGAGI come from the germline V gene. This CDR3 has 15 amino acids.

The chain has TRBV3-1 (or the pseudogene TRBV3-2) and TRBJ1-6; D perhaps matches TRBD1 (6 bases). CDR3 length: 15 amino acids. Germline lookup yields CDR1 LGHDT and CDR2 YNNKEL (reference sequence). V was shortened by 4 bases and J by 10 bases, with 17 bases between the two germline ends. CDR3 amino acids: CASSRTVTGSSPLHF. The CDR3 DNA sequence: TGTGCCAGCAGCCGGACTGTAACAGGGAGCTCACCCCTCCACTTT.

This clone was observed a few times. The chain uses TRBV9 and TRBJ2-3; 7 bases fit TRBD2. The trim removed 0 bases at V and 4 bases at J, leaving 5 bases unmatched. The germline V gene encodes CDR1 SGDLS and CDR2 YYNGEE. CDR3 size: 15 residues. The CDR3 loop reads CASSVVGGMSDTQYF. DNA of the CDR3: TGTGCCAGCAGCGTAGTGGGGGGGATGTCAGATACGCAGTATTTT.

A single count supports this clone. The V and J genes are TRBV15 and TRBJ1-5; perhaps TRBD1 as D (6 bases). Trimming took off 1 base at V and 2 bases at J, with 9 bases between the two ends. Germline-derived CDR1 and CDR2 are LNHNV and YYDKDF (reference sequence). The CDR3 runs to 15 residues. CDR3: CATSRAGDGNQPQHF. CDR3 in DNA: TGTGCCACCAGCAGAGCAGGGGACGGCAATCAGCCCCAGCATTTT.

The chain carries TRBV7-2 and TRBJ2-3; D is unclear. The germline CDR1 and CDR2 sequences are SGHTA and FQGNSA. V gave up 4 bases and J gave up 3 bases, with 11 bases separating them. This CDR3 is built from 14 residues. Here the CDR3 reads CASSSGDPTDTQYF. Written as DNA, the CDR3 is TGTGCCAGCAGCTCCGGAGACCCGACAGATACGCAGTATTTT. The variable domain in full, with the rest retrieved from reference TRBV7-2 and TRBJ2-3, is GAGVSQSPSNKVTEKGKDVELRCDPISGHTALYWYRQSLGQGLEFLIYFQGNSAPDKSGLPSDRFSAERTGGSVSTLTIQRTQQEDSAVYLCASSSGDPTDTQYFGPGTRLTVL.

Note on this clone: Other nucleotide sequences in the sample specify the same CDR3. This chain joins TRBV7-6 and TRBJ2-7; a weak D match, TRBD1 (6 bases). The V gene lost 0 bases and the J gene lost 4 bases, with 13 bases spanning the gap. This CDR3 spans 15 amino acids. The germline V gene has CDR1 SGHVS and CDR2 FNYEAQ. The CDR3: CASSLAGQGSYEQYF. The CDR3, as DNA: TGTGCCAGCAGCTTAGCCGGCCAGGGGAGTTACGAGCAGTACTTC.

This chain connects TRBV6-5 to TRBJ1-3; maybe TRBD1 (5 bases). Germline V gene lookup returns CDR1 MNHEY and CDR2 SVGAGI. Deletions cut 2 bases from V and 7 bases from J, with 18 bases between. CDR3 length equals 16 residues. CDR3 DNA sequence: TGTGCCAGCAGTTACCGGGGGTGGGGTGATCAGAACACCATATATTTT. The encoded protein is CASSYRGWGDQNTIYF.

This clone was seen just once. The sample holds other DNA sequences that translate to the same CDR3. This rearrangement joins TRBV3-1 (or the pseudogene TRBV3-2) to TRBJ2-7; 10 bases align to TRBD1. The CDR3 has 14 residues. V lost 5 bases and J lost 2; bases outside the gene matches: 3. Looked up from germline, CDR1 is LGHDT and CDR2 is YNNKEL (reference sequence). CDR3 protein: CASSRTGGTYEQYF. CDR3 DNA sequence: TGTGCCAGCAGCAGGACAGGGGGGACCTACGAGCAGTACTTC.

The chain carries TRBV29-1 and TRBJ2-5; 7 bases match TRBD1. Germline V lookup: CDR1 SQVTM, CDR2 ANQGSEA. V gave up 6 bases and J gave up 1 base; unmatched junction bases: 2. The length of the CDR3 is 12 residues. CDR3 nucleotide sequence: TGCAGCGTCCGACAGGGCCAAGAGACCCAGTACTTC. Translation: CSVRQGQETQYF. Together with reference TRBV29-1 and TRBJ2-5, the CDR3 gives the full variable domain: SAVISQKPSRDICQRGTSLTIQCQVDSQVTMMFWYRQQPGQSLTLIATANQGSEATYESGFVIDKFPISRPNLTFSTLTVSNMSPEDSSIYLCSVRQGQETQYFGPGTRLLVL.

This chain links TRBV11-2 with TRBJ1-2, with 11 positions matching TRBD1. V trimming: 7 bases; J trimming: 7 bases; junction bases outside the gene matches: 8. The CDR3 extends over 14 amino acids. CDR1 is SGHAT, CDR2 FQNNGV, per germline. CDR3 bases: TGTGCCAGCAACCCGGGACAGGGGGGAGGTGGCTACACCTTC. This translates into CASNPGQGGGGYTF. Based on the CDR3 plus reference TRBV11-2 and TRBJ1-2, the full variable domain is EAGVAQSPRYKIIEKRQSVAFWCNPISGHATLYWYQQILGQGPKLLIQFQNNGVVDDSQLPKDRFSAERLKGVDSTLKIQPAKLEDSAVYLCASNPGQGGGGYTFGSGTRLTVV.